The present T cell receptor beta chain was sequenced within a study of T cell responses to AZD1222 COVID-19 vaccine. V was shortened by 3 bases and J by 0 bases, with 12 bases between the two germline ends. Germline-derived CDR1 and CDR2 are LNHDA and SQIVND (reference sequence). The CDR3 has 15 amino acids. Overall study findings and caveats: Most donors were white British, females outnumbered males, and clonal diversity was possibly underestimated. At baseline, seropositivity was found in only a handful of AZD1222 recipients. Regions 160-218 and 743-854 dominated among vaccine-associated CD4 TCRs spanning spike.

Second-dose groups at about 4 or about 12 weeks were pooled. Assay used: immunoSEQ multiplex PCR; TCRdb lists only in-frame clones, some missing. Of about 150,000 clones in the sample, 90% are singletons; the top ten hold roughly 6%. Details on this clone: Its antigen is unknown.

The sequences come from peripheral blood, collected 28 days after the second AZD1222 dose. The V and J genes are TRBV19 and TRBJ2-7, with a possible D match to TRBD1 (6 bases). The receptor was derived from an adult who received the AZD1222 COVID-19 vaccine. The CDR3 loop reads CASSIPAGDSYEQYF. In DNA, the CDR3 is TGTGCCAGTAGTATCCCCGCAGGGGACTCCTACGAGCAGTACTTC.